This TCR beta chain came from a study of pediatric ulcerative colitis. Profiling relied on immunoSEQ multiplex PCR, and the TCRdb table lists in-frame clones only, not all of them. This table has about 16,000 clones, about 80% appearing once. The study's findings and limits: Ulcerative colitis patients shared more blood-rectal clones than controls. A couple of rectal clonotypes were found only in ulcerative colitis patients, all of them.

A word on this clone: Antigen unknown.

The rectum was sampled with one to two pinch biopsies at colonoscopy. The CDR3 has 12 amino acids. Germline V gene data show CDR1 as SQVTM and CDR2 as ANQGSEA. V lost 4 bases and J 0 bases, leaving 4 bases between the germline ends. The sequenced material came from gut tissue. The clonotype was recovered from a boy between 5 and 17 years old who was a control in a study of pediatric ulcerative colitis. V is TRBV29-1 and J is TRBJ1-3; D ambiguous. The CDR3 DNA sequence: TGCAGCGTTGGCAACTCTGGAAACACCATATATTTT. Protein product: CSVGNSGNTIYF.